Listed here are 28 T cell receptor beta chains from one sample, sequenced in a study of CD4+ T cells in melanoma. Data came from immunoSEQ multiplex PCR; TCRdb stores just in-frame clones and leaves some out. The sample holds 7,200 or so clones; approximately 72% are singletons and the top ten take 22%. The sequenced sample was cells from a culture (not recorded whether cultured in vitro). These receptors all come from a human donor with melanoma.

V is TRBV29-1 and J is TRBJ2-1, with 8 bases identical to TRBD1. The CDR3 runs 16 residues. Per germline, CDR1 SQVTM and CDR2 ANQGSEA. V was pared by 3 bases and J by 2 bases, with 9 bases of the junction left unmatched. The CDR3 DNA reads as TGCAGCGTTGAGGCCTCGGACAGGGCCACCTACAATGAGCAGTTCTTC. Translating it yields CSVEASDRATYNEQFF.

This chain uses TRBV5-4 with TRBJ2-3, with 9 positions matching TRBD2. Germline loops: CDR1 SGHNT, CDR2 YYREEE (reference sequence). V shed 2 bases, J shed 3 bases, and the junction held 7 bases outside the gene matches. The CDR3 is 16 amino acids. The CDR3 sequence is CASSFGGGAGTDTQYF. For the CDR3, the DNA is TGTGCCAGCAGCTTCGGCGGGGGGGCCGGTACAGATACGCAGTATTTT.

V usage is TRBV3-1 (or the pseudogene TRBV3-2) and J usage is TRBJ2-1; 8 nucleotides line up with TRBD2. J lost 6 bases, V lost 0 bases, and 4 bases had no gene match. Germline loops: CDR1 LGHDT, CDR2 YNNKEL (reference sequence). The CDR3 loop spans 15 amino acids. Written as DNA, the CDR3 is TGTGCCAGCAGCCAAGATGGACTAGCTAGCAATGAGCAGTTCTTC. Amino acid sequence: CASSQDGLASNEQFF.

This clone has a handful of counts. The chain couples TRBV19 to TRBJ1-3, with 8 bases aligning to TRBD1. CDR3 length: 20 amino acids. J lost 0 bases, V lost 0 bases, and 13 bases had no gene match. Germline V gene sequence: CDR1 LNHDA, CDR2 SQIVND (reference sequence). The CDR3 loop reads CASSIDPPVQGVHSGNTIYF. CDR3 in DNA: TGTGCCAGTAGTATAGATCCCCCCGTACAGGGGGTCCACTCTGGAAACACCATATATTTT.

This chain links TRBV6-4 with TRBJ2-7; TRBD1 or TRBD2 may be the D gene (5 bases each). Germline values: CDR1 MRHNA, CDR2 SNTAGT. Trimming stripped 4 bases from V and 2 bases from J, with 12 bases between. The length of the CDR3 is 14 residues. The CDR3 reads CASSVGTDPYEQYF. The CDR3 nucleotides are TGTGCCAGCAGTGTAGGGACCGACCCCTACGAGCAGTACTTC.

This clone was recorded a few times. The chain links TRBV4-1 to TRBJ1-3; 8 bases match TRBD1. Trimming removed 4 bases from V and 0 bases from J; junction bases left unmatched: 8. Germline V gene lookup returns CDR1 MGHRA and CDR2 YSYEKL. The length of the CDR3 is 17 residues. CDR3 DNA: TGCGCCAGCAGCCGACAGGGGCTAATCCTCTCTGGAAACACCATATATTTT. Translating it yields CASSRQGLILSGNTIYF.

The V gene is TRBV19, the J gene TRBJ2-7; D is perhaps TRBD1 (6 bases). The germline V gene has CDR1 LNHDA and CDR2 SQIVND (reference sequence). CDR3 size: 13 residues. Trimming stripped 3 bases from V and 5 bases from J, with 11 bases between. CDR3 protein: CASSMVWGHEQYF. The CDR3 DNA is TGTGCCAGTAGTATGGTCTGGGGGCACGAGCAGTACTTC.

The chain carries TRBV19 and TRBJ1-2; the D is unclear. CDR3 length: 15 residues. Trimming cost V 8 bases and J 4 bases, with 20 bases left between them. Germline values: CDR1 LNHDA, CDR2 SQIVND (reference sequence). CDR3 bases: TGTGCCAGTCAAGATGTCCCCTCGGGAAGCTATGGCTACACCTTC. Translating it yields CASQDVPSGSYGYTF.

CDR3 bases: TGTGCCAGTTCCTTGACAGGGGACGAGCAGTACTTC. It codes for CASSLTGDEQYF. This chain joins TRBV19 and TRBJ2-7; 8 bases fit TRBD1. CDR1 LNHDA and CDR2 SQIVND come from the germline V gene (reference sequence). V shed 8 bases and J 5 bases; nucleotides not matched to a gene: 5. The CDR3 covers 12 residues.

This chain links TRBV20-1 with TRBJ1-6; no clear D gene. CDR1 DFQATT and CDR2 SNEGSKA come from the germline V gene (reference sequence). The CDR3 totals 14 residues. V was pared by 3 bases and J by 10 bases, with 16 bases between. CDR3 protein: CSASWEGVGSPLHF. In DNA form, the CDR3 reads TGCAGTGCTAGTTGGGAGGGAGTAGGCTCACCCCTCCACTTT.

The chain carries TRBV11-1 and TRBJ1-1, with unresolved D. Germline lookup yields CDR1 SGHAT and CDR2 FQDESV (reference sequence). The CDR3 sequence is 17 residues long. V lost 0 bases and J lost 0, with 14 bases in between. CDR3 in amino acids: CASSLASLLGMNTEAFF. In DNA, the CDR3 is TGTGCCAGCAGCTTAGCGTCCCTACTTGGCATGAACACTGAAGCTTTCTTT.

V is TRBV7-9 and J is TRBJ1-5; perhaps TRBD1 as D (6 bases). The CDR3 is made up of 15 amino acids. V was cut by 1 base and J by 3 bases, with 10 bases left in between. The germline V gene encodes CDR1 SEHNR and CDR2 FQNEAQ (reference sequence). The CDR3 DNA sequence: TGTGCCAGCAGCTTAGGTGCAGGGGACAATCAGCCCCAGCATTTT. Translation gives CASSLGAGDNQPQHF.

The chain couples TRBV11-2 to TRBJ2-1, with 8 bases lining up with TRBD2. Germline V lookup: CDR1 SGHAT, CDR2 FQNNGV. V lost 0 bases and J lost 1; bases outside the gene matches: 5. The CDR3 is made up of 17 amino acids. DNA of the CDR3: TGTGCCAGCAGCTTAGATCGGGGGGGCAGGTCCTACAATGAGCAGTTCTTC. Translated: CASSLDRGGRSYNEQFF.

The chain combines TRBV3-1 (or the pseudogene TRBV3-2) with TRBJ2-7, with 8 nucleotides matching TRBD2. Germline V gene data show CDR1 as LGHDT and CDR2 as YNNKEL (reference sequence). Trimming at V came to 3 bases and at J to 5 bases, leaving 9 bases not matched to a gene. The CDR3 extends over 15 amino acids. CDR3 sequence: CASSQAAGGSHEQYF. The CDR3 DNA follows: TGTGCCAGCAGCCAGGCGGCGGGGGGTTCCCACGAGCAGTACTTC.

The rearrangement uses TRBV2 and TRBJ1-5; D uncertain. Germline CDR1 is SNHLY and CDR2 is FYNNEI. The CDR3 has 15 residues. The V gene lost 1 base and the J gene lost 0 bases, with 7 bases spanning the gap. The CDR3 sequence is CASSEGVYSNQPQHF. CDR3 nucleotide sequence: TGTGCCAGCAGTGAAGGGGTCTATAGCAATCAGCCCCAGCATTTT.

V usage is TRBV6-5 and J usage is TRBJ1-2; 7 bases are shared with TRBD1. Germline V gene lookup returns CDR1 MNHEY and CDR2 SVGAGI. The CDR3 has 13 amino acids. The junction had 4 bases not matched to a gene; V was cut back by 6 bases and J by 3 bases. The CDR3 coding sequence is TGTGCCAGCAGGCTTCAGGGGGACTATGGCTACACCTTC. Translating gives CASRLQGDYGYTF.

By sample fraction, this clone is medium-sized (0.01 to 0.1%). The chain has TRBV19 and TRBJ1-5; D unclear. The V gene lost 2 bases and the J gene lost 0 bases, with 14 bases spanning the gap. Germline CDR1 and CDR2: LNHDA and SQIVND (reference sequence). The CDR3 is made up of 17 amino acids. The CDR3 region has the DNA TGTGCCAGTAGTATATTCGAAGGCGGGTATAGCAATCAGCCCCAGCATTTT. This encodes CASSIFEGGYSNQPQHF.

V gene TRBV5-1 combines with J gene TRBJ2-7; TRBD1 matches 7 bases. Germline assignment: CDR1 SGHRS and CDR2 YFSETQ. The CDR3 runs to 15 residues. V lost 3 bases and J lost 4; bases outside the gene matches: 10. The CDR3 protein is CASSSARTGPYEQYF. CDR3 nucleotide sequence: TGCGCCAGCAGCTCGGCCCGGACAGGTCCTTACGAGCAGTACTTC.

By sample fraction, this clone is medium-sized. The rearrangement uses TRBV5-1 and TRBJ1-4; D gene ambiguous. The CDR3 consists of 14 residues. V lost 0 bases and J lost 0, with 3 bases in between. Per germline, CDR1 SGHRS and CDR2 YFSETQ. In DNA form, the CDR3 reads TGCGCCAGCAGCTTGGCCGCAACTAATGAAAAACTGTTTTTT. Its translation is CASSLAATNEKLFF.

The CDR3 DNA sequence: TGTGCCAGTAGTTGGGGGGCTGGTAATTCACCCCTCCACTTT. The encoded protein is CASSWGAGNSPLHF. The V call is TRBV19, the J call TRBJ1-6; D possibly corresponds to TRBD1 (6 bases). From germline, CDR1 is LNHDA and CDR2 SQIVND (reference sequence). The CDR3 is 14 residues long. V dropped 5 bases and J dropped 6 bases, with 11 bases sitting between them.

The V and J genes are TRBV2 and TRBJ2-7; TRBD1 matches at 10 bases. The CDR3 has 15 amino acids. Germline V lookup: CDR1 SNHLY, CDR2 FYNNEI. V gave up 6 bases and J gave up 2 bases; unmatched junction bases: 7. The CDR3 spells CASRAIGTGAYEQYF. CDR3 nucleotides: TGTGCCAGCAGAGCAATCGGGACAGGGGCCTACGAGCAGTACTTC.

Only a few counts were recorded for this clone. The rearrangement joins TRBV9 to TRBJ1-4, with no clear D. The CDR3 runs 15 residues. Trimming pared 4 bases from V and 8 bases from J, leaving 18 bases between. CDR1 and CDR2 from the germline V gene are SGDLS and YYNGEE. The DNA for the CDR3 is TGTGCCAGCAGCTCGGACGTTGGGAGAGAGGAAAAACTGTTTTTT. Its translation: CASSSDVGREEKLFF. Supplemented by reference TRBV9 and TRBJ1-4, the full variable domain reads DSGVTQTPKHLITATGQRVTLRCSPRSGDLSVYWYQQSLDQGLQFLIQYYNGEERAKGNILERFSAQQFPDLHSELNLSSLELGDSALYFCASSSDVGREEKLFFGSGTQLSVL.

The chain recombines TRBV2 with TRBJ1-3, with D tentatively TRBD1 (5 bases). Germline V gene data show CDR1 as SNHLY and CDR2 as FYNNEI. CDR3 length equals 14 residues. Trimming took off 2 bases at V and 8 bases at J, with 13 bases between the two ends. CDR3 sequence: CASSERQWGDTIYF. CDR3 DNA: TGTGCCAGCAGTGAAAGGCAGTGGGGCGACACCATATATTTT.

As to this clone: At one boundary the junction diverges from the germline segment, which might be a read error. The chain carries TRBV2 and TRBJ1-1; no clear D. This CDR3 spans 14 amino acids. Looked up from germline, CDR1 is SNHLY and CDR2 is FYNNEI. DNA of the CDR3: TGTGCCAGCAGGGAAGGGTTAGGCAGCACTGAAGCTTTCTTT. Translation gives CASREGLGSTEAFF.

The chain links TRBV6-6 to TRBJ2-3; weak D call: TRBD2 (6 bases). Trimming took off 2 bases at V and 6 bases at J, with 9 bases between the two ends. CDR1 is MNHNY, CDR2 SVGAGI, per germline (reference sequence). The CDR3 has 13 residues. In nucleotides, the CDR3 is TGTGCCAGCAGTTACGCGGGGAGGGATACGCAGTATTTT. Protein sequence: CASSYAGRDTQYF.

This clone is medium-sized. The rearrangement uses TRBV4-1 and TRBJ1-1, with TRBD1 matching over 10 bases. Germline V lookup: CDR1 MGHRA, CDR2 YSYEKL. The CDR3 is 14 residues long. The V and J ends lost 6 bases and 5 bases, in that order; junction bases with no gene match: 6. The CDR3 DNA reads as TGCGCCAGCAGTGGGACAGGGGTGTTTACTGAAGCTTTCTTT. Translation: CASSGTGVFTEAFF.

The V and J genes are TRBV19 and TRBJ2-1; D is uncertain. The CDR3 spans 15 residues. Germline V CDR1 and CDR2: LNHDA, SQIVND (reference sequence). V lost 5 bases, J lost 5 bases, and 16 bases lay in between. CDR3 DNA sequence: TGTGCCAGTAGTCACCGGCCCGACTCAAACAATGAGCAGTTCTTC. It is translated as CASSHRPDSNNEQFF.

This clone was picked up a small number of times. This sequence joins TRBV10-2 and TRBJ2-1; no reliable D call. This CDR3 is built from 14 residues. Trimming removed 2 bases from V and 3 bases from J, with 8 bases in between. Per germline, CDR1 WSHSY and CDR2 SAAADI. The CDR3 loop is CASSEGPDYNEQFF. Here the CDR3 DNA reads TGCGCCAGCAGTGAGGGCCCGGACTACAATGAGCAGTTCTTC.